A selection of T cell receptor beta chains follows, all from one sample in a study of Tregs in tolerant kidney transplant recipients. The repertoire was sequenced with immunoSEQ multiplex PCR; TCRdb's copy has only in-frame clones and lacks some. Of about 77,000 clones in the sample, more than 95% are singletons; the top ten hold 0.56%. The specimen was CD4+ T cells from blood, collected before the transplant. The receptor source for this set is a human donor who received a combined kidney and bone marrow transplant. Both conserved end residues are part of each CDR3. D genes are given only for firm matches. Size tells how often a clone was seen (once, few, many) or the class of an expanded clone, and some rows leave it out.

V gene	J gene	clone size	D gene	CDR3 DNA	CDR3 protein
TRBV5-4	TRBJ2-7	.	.	TGTGCCAGCAGCTTGGAGAGGACAGCCTACGAGCAGTACTTC	CASSLERTAYEQYF
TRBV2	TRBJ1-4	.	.	TGTGCCAGCAGAAGAGGAGGAACTAATGAAAAACTGTTTTTT	CASRRGGTNEKLFF
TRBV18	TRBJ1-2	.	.	TGTGCCAGCTCACCAGGTGGCAGCTATGGCTACACCTTC	CASSPGGSYGYTF
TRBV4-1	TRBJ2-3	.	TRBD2	TGCGCCAGCAGCCAGATTAGCGGGAGTACAGATACGCAGTATTTT	CASSQISGSTDTQYF
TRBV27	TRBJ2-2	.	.	TGTGCCAGCCGGTGGAGGGGTACCGGGGAGCTGTTTTTT	CASRWRGTGELFF
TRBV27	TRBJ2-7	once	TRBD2	TGTGCCAGCAGTTTAGCGGGAGTAACCTACGAGCAGTACTTC	CASSLAGVTYEQYF
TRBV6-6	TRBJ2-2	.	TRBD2	TGTGCCAGCAGTTACCCGGGACTAGCGGAAGTCGGGGAGCTGTTTTTT	CASSYPGLAEVGELFF
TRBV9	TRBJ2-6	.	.	TGTGCCAGCAGCGTAGTCGGGTCTGGGGCCAACGTCCTGACTTTC	CASSVVGSGANVLTF
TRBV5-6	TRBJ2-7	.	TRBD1	TGTGCCAGCAGCTTTGGGACAGGGTCCGGCTACGAGCAGTACTTC	CASSFGTGSGYEQYF
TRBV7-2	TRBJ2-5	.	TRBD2	TGTGCCAGCAGCTTAGCGGGACTAATCGGGGAGACCCAGTACTTC	CASSLAGLIGETQYF
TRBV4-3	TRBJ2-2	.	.	TGCGCCAGCAGCCAAGATACCCCCAGGGGCAGGACCGGGGAGCTGTTTTTT	CASSQDTPRGRTGELFF
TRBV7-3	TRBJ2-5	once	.	TGTGCCAGCAGCTCTGGCCCCGGGGAGACCCAGTACTTC	CASSSGPGETQYF
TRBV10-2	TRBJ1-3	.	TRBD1	TGCGCCAGCAGACCACGGGACAGACAAAACTCGGGAGGAAACACCATATATTTT	CASRPRDRQNSGGNTIYF
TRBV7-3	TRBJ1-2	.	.	TGTGCCAGCAGCCCCACGGGGGGCCAAGGCTACACCTTC	CASSPTGGQGYTF
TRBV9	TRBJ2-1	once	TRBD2	TGTGCCAGCAGCGTAGCGGGGGGACTAGCGGGGGGCAATGAGCAGTTCTTC	CASSVAGGLAGGNEQFF
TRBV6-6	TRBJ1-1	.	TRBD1	TGTGCCAGCAGACCCCTGATGGGGACAGGCACTGAAGCTTTCTTT	CASRPLMGTGTEAFF